This T cell receptor (beta chain) was captured by sequencing in a study of blood T cell repertoires in COVID-19 (dated by TCRdb to 2019 to 2021). Concerning the study at large: Collaborator samples came from the United States, Italy and Spain and covered acute and convalescent phases of COVID-19. The prospective study material was composed of cDNA or gDNA derived from T cells, B-cell-depleted T cells, or PBMCs. Deeply sampled blood TCRbeta repertoires from subjects exposed to, actively infected with, or recovered from COVID-19 were included in the dataset. A freely available public database, intended as a resource for researchers studying the immune response to SARS-CoV-2, is where the repertoires were released. Samples came from the ongoing ImmuneRACE study (first 160 participants) plus 1,254 subjects from 6 global collaborators. Nearly every sample came with metadata listing a de-identified subject ID, COVID-19 status, age in years and sex. Where available, HLA class I and class II types were obtained from metadata supplied by the sample provider rather than from assay-based typing.

Remarks on this clone: The target of this receptor is not known. Nothing much larger sits one base from this clone, and base qualities are not available.

The paper's findings and limits, for the study overall: The quantity of clinical and demographic metadata differed by source and by participant and was supplied without curation.

Collaborating institutions collected whole blood in K2EDTA tubes following their own protocols. Collaborator samples were shipped for TCRbeta analysis as frozen whole blood, isolated PBMCs, or DNA extracted from either sample type. The immunoSEQ Assay, a bias-controlled multiplex PCR, was used to amplify TCRbeta CDR3 regions from genomic DNA. Processing in the source paper ran as follows. The number of nucleated cells in each sample was estimated by amplification of reference gene primers within the assay. To quantify the absolute abundance of each unique TCRbeta CDR3 rearrangement, sequence reads were collapsed and filtered. For each sample, productive Simpson clonality was calculated as the square root of Simpson's diversity index across productive rearrangements. The table was pulled from immuneACCESS by TCRdb, which kept in-frame rearrangements only. Such tables lose some clones; where checked, under half of the loss comes from unresolved V genes, and the rest has no known cause. The V and J calls and clone size come from that table; D and trimming were worked out from the DNA. In this sample the table shows approximately 450,000 clones, about 89% of which occur a single time. Together, the top ten hold around 4.5% of the sample.

Here V drops 4 bases and J drops 5 bases, and the junction holds 9 bases not matched to any gene. Looking up the germline V gene yields CDR1 MGHRA and CDR2 YSYEKL. The CDR3, from cysteine to phenylalanine, totals 17 residues. The read is trimmed to its CDR3 DNA, 51 bases read in frame from base 1. The receptor chain draws on TRBV4-1 and TRBJ1-5, with 12 central nucleotides matching TRBD1. Sequencing was performed on peripheral blood. The clonotype originates from a woman aged 25 to 39 with acute or convalescent COVID-19. For the CDR3, the sequence is CASSPQPGQGADQPQHF. The DNA is TGCGCCAGCAGCCCTCAACCGGGACAGGGGGCGGATCAGCCCCAGCATTTT.